The 30 T cell receptor beta chains below were found in one sample sequenced in a study of breast tumors, draining lymph nodes, adjacent tissues. Samples came from axillary lymph nodes draining the breast cancer. TCRdb itself ran the multiplex PCR reads through MiXCR, one entry per CDR3 protein. The sample has under 250,000 distinct CDR3 sequences, roughly 32% seen once. Sequencing used axillary lymph node tissue. These receptors were taken from a female donor with breast cancer. Some clones in this sample may be carry-over from other donors' samples.

Ten or more counts support this clonotype. The J gene is TRBJ2-6, the V gene TRBV29-1, with 12 bases identical to TRBD2. The germline V gene encodes CDR1 SQVTM and CDR2 ANQGSEA. J was trimmed by 0 bases and V by 2 bases; bases with no gene match: 5. There are 18 residues in the CDR3. CDR3 bases: TGCAGCGTTGAACTGACTAGCGGGGGATTCTCTGGGGCCAACGTCCTGACTTTC. It specifies CSVELTSGGFSGANVLTF.

This clonotype was observed many times. This rearrangement joins TRBV5-4 to TRBJ2-3; no clear D gene. The CDR3 totals 15 residues. Germline V lookup: CDR1 SGHNT, CDR2 YYREEE (reference sequence). Trimming took off 4 bases at V and 1 base at J, with 13 bases between the two ends. CDR3 in amino acids: CASSLTPHGTDTQYF. CDR3 nucleotide sequence: TGTGCCAGCAGCCTGACACCACATGGCACAGATACGCAGTATTTT.

As for this clonotype: A junction boundary mismatches the germline segment, possibly from a read error. The chain combines TRBV9 with TRBJ1-2; the match to TRBD1 covers 9 bases. The V gene's germline CDR1 is SGDLS and CDR2 YYNGEE. This CDR3 has 14 amino acids. CDR3: CASSVEGTGMGFTF. The CDR3 nucleotides are TGTGCCAGCAGCGTAGAAGGGACAGGGATGGGCTTCACCTTC.

Remarks on this clonotype: A much larger clone differs by one base, so this may be a read error. The V gene is TRBV30, the J gene TRBJ2-1; the match to TRBD2 covers 8 bases. CDR3 size: 13 residues. Germline V gene data show CDR1 as GTSNPN and CDR2 as SVGIG (reference sequence). DNA for the CDR3: TGTGTCTGGAGTGTACTAAGCGGGGGATTCGTCTTCTTC. Amino acids: CVWSVLSGGFVFF.

This clonotype was found many times. The chain couples TRBV5-1 to TRBJ2-1, with 10 bases identical to TRBD1. J lost 7 bases, V lost 6 bases, and 10 bases had no gene match. This CDR3 comprises 15 residues. Germline V gene lookup returns CDR1 SGHRS and CDR2 YFSETQ. The CDR3 loop is CASTEHGQGVNEQFF. The CDR3 DNA reads TGCGCCAGCACCGAGCACGGACAGGGGGTTAATGAGCAGTTCTTC.

In regard to this clonotype: The junction shows a germline mismatch at one end, possibly a read error. The chain uses TRBV6-5 and TRBJ1-4; D is unresolved. This CDR3 has 16 amino acids. Germline V CDR1 and CDR2: MNHEY, SVGAGI. The CDR3 nucleotides are TGTGCCAGCAGTCACTCGGACGAACGGACCCGCGAAAAACTGTTTTTT. Translating gives CASSHSDERTREKLFF.

This clonotype was found many times. The chain uses TRBV7-2 and TRBJ2-7; D call uncertain. Germline V CDR1 and CDR2: SGHTA, FQGNSA. The CDR3 totals 13 residues. The V end lost 6 bases, the J end lost 3 bases, and 12 bases lay between the germline ends. Here the CDR3 DNA reads TGTGCCAGCAGTACCCCTGGCAGCTACGAGCAGTACTTC. It is translated as CASSTPGSYEQYF.

In the case of this clonotype: The missing conserved phenylalanine or tryptophan at the end of this CDR3 makes a read error likely. It is unclear where the CDR3 begins or ends on the DNA, so no DNA is shown, and the CDR3 is as TCRdb lists it. The chain links TRBV19 to TRBJ2-5. Inclusive of both ends, the CDR3 amounts to 9 amino acids. Germline V lookup: CDR1 LNHDA, CDR2 SQIVND (reference sequence). CDR3 sequence: CASSMGLTS.

This clonotype was counted many times. The chain links TRBV30 to TRBJ1-5; no reliable D call. The germline gives CDR1 GTSNPN, CDR2 SVGIG (reference sequence). This CDR3 spans 15 amino acids. V gave up 2 bases and J gave up 0 bases, with 11 bases separating them. In DNA form, the CDR3 reads TGTGCCTGGAGTCCCCCTAGGATTAGCAATCAGCCCCAGCATTTT. It is translated as CAWSPPRISNQPQHF.

This clonotype was picked up many times. This chain links TRBV20-1 with TRBJ2-3; D uncertain. Germline CDR1 and CDR2: DFQATT and SNEGSKA (reference sequence). The V gene lost 0 bases and the J gene lost 3 bases, with 16 bases spanning the gap. CDR3 length equals 16 residues. CDR3 coding DNA: TGCAGTGCTAGAGATGGGCGTGGGAACCCTACAGATACGCAGTATTTT. Translating gives CSARDGRGNPTDTQYF.

This clonotype was observed many times. The V gene is TRBV7-8, the J gene TRBJ1-3; D is perhaps TRBD1 (5 bases). V lost 5 bases and J 2 bases, leaving 13 bases between the germline ends. This CDR3 region has 15 residues. Germline V gene lookup returns CDR1 SGHVS and CDR2 FQNEAQ. In DNA, the CDR3 is TGTGCCAGCAGCGCAGGGTGGGCAACTGGAAACACCATATATTTT. The encoded protein is CASSAGWATGNTIYF.

This chain uses TRBV5-8 with TRBJ1-1; TRBD1 is a possible D gene (6 bases). V lost 1 base, J lost 0 bases, and 13 bases lay in between. This CDR3 is built from 16 residues. Germline CDR1 SGHTS, CDR2 YDEGEE. The CDR3 DNA sequence: TGTGCCAGCAGCTTGTTAATGGGGGCCATGAACACTGAAGCTTTCTTT. It codes for CASSLLMGAMNTEAFF.

A few counts support this clonotype. V gene TRBV30 combines with J gene TRBJ2-1, with TRBD2 matching over 11 bases. The ends lost 4 bases at V and 7 bases at J; junction bases unmatched: 9. Germline CDR1 GTSNPN, CDR2 SVGIG (reference sequence). The CDR3 is made up of 15 amino acids. CDR3 sequence: CAWTPSGGPWNEQFF. The CDR3 DNA reads TGTGCCTGGACCCCTAGCGGGGGGCCTTGGAATGAGCAGTTCTTC.

In its sample, this clonotype was seen a few times. The chain recombines TRBV5-4 with TRBJ1-1; 7 bases agree with TRBD1. This CDR3 spans 15 amino acids. Looked up from germline, CDR1 is SGHNT and CDR2 is YYREEE (reference sequence). The junction had 5 bases not matched to a gene; V was cut back by 0 bases and J by 3 bases. Written as DNA, the CDR3 is TGTGCCAGCAGCTTGGTTAGGGGGCGGTACACTGAAGCTTTCTTT. This translates into CASSLVRGRYTEAFF.

This clonotype was seen a few times. Possible read error: a much larger clone is one base away. The rearrangement joins TRBV20-1 to TRBJ1-2, with D perhaps TRBD1 (5 bases). Trimming removed 4 bases at V and 7 bases at J, with 19 bases between. Germline V gene data show CDR1 as DFQATT and CDR2 as SNEGSKA (reference sequence). The CDR3 is 14 amino acids. DNA for the CDR3: TGCAGTGCTACGGTTGTGGGACGGATCTCTGGCTACACCTTC. Protein sequence: CSATVVGRISGYTF.

The V and J genes are TRBV19 and TRBJ1-6; tentative D call: TRBD1 (6 bases). The CDR3 sequence is 15 residues long. Trimming stripped 4 bases from V and 6 bases from J, with 13 bases between. CDR1 is LNHDA and CDR2 is SQIVND in the germline V gene (reference sequence). CDR3 bases: TGTGCCAGTAGTACTCTCCGGGGGGCTAATTCACCCCTCCACTTT. Its translation: CASSTLRGANSPLHF.

This clonotype was observed at least ten times. The CDR3 region is CSARYPAMAGGPHNEQFF. DNA of the CDR3: TGCAGTGCTAGATACCCCGCGATGGCGGGAGGGCCTCACAATGAGCAGTTCTTC. The V call is TRBV20-1, the J call TRBJ2-1; the match to TRBD2 covers 9 bases. In germline, CDR1 is DFQATT, CDR2 SNEGSKA (reference sequence). V dropped 2 bases and J dropped 5; count of bases not matched to a gene: 16. This CDR3 spans 18 amino acids.

This clonotype was counted at least ten times. The CDR3 DNA is TGTGCCAGCAGTGCCTCGGGGGAAAATCCCTACGAGCAGTACTTC. This translates into CASSASGENPYEQYF. This sequence joins TRBV6-6 and TRBJ2-7, with TRBD2 as a possible D gene (6 bases). Trimming stripped 5 bases from V and 2 bases from J, with 16 bases between. Germline V gene data show CDR1 as MNHNY and CDR2 as SVGAGI (reference sequence). The CDR3 has 15 amino acids.

This clonotype has ten or more counts. The V gene is TRBV7-8, the J gene TRBJ1-5; no clear D. This CDR3 spans 16 amino acids. CDR1 and CDR2 (germline): SGHVS, FQNEAQ. Trimming pared 1 base from V and 0 bases from J, leaving 10 bases between. Here the CDR3 DNA reads TGTGCCAGCAGCTTAGTATCTGGGTATAGCAATCAGCCCCAGCATTTT. Translation: CASSLVSGYSNQPQHF. The complete variable domain, with remaining parts taken from reference TRBV7-8 and TRBJ1-5, reads GAGVSQSPRYKVAKRGQDVALRCDPISGHVSLFWYQQALGQGPEFLTYFQNEAQLDKSGLPSDRFFAERPEGSVSTLKIQRTQQEDSAVYLCASSLVSGYSNQPQHFGDGTRLSIL.

The chain has TRBV28 and TRBJ2-2, with D perhaps TRBD1 (5 bases). Deletions cut 6 bases from V and 8 bases from J, with 13 bases between. Germline CDR1 and CDR2: MDHEN and SYDVKM. CDR3 length: 13 amino acids. The DNA of the CDR3 is TGTGCCAGCAGACAGCAGGGTTCGGGGGAGCTGTTTTTT. Translating it yields CASRQQGSGELFF.

This clonotype was recorded many times. The CDR3 DNA sequence: TGTGCCGCTAAGGACTCCTTCTCCTACAATGAGCAGTTCTTC. It encodes CAAKDSFSYNEQFF. The chain combines TRBV6-1 with TRBJ2-1, with D maybe TRBD2 (5 bases). Germline lookup yields CDR1 MNHNS and CDR2 SASEGT. V was shortened by 11 bases and J by 0 bases, with 14 bases between the two germline ends. There are 14 residues in the CDR3.

This clonotype was observed a few times. The V gene is TRBV4-1, the J gene TRBJ1-1, with 8 bases that match TRBD1. The length of the CDR3 is 14 residues. The germline CDR1 and CDR2 sequences are MGHRA and YSYEKL. V trimming: 6 bases; J trimming: 4 bases; junction bases outside the gene matches: 7. The CDR3 region is CASSSTTGGTEAFF. The DNA of the CDR3 is TGCGCCAGCAGTTCCACTACAGGGGGCACTGAAGCTTTCTTT.

The chain employs TRBV18 and TRBJ2-3, with 8 bases fitting TRBD1. The CDR3 extends over 15 amino acids. V lost 6 bases and J lost 4; bases outside the gene matches: 9. The germline V gene encodes CDR1 KGHSH and CDR2 LQKENI. The chain's CDR3 is CASSPQGASADTQYF. Written as DNA, the CDR3 is TGTGCCAGCTCTCCTCAGGGGGCAAGCGCAGATACGCAGTATTTT.

This clonotype was observed many times. J is TRBJ1-2 and V is TRBV19, with 7 bases that match TRBD1. Germline V lookup: CDR1 LNHDA, CDR2 SQIVND (reference sequence). Trimming cost V 5 bases and J 4 bases; bases outside gene matches: 7. The CDR3 has 14 amino acids. The CDR3 reads CASSRDSLPYGYTF. CDR3 DNA sequence: TGTGCCAGTAGTCGGGACAGCCTCCCCTATGGCTACACCTTC.

The genes are TRBV3-1 and TRBJ2-2; D is unclear. Trimming stripped 4 bases from V and 7 bases from J, with 13 bases between. The CDR3 totals 14 residues. Per the germline V gene, CDR1 is LGHDT and CDR2 is YNNKEL (reference sequence). In nucleotides, the CDR3 is TGTGCCAGCAGCCCCACCCCAGGCATCGGGGAGCTGTTTTTT. Its translation: CASSPTPGIGELFF.

This clonotype was found a few times. This chain links TRBV12-3 or TRBV12-4 with TRBJ2-7; 7 bases fit TRBD2. The CDR3 is 15 residues long. Trimming removed 3 bases from V and 6 bases from J; junction bases left unmatched: 11. The DNA for the CDR3 is TGTGCCAGCAGTTTCCTTCCGGGAGGTGCTACCGAGCAGTACTTC. Protein product: CASSFLPGGATEQYF.

The CDR3 is CASSVQRTRNEQFF. CDR3 DNA sequence: TGTGCCAGCAGCGTACAGCGGACGCGGAATGAGCAGTTCTTC. The chain uses TRBV9 and TRBJ2-1; perhaps TRBD2 as D (5 bases). V was shortened by 1 base and J by 7 bases, with 12 bases between the two germline ends. The CDR3 is 14 residues long. Germline values: CDR1 SGDLS, CDR2 YYNGEE.

This clonotype was counted at least ten times. The gene calls are TRBV7-3 and TRBJ2-1; TRBD1 agrees at 8 bases. Germline V gene sequence: CDR1 SGHTA, CDR2 FQGTGA. The CDR3 spans 12 residues. V lost 6 bases, J lost 8 bases, and 3 bases stayed unmatched. The chain's CDR3 is CASRGQDHEQFF. The CDR3, as DNA: TGTGCCAGCAGGGGACAGGACCATGAGCAGTTCTTC.

This clonotype was recorded at least ten times. V and J are TRBV20-1 and TRBJ2-5; D is perhaps TRBD2 (6 bases). CDR1 and CDR2 from the germline V gene are DFQATT and SNEGSKA (reference sequence). This CDR3 is 14 amino acids long. Deletions cut 5 bases from V and 4 bases from J, with 17 bases between. The CDR3: CSAPRDGAGETQYF. The CDR3 DNA reads as TGCAGTGCTCCCCGGGACGGAGCGGGAGAGACCCAGTACTTC.

The chain recombines TRBV19 with TRBJ1-3, with D unresolved. The CDR3 covers 14 residues. V dropped 7 bases and J dropped 7 bases, with 17 bases sitting between them. Germline assignment: CDR1 LNHDA and CDR2 SQIVND (reference sequence). The CDR3: CASILRHSGNTIYF. The CDR3 DNA reads TGTGCCAGTATACTCCGCCACTCGGGGAACACCATATATTTT. The whole variable domain, filled in from reference TRBV19 and TRBJ1-3, reads DGGITQSPKYLFRKEGQNVTLSCEQNLNHDAMYWYRQDPGQGLRLIYYSQIVNDFQKGDIAEGYSVSREKKESFPLTVTSAQKNPTAFYLCASILRHSGNTIYFGEGSWLTVV.